Below are 15 T cell receptor beta chains sequenced from a single sample in a study of vaccination effects on CD4 cells after COVID-19. These TCRs are of unknown antigen specificity. Antigen-specific CD4+ T cells were first expanded with viral peptide pools by the ViraFEST assay and only then sequenced. Scientists isolated CD4+ T cells after a roughly 10-day culture period ended. Nucleocapsid antibodies were negative in the vaccine recipients, who had never had SARS-CoV-2 infection. Repertoires were generated with immunoSEQ multiplex PCR, while TCRdb's copy carries only in-frame clones and drops some. The data hold 40,000 to 45,000 clones, with 77% observed a single time. Sequences were derived from CD4+ T cells from PBMCs cultured with HCoV-NL63 spike peptides, sampled before COVID-19 vaccination. Receptors were obtained from a human donor who received a COVID-19 vaccine.

This chain uses TRBV19 with TRBJ2-2, with a possible D match to TRBD2 (5 bases). Looked up from germline, CDR1 is LNHDA and CDR2 is SQIVND (reference sequence). The V gene lost 7 bases and the J gene lost 6 bases, with 15 bases spanning the gap. The CDR3 is 14 amino acids. The CDR3 region is CASTPDGRAGELFF. Here the CDR3 DNA reads TGTGCCAGTACCCCGGACGGGCGGGCCGGGGAGCTGTTTTTT.

This clone was counted a few times. This chain links TRBV5-1 with TRBJ2-6; TRBD2 matches 7 bases. There are 18 residues in the CDR3. The V gene's germline CDR1 is SGHRS and CDR2 YFSETQ. V lost 5 bases and J lost 0; bases outside the gene matches: 11. CDR3 protein: CASRRAAGTLSGANVLTF. The CDR3 DNA follows: TGCGCCAGCAGACGTGCAGCGGGGACCCTCTCTGGGGCCAACGTCCTGACTTTC. The whole variable domain, filled in from reference TRBV5-1 and TRBJ2-6, reads KAGVTQTPRYLIKTRGQQVTLSCSPISGHRSVSWYQQTPGQGLQFLFEYFSETQRNKGNFPGRFSGRQFSNSRSEMNVSTLELGDSALYLCASRRAAGTLSGANVLTFGAGSRLTVL.

V gene TRBV10-2 combines with J gene TRBJ1-1; the match to TRBD1 covers 7 bases. Germline V gene lookup returns CDR1 WSHSY and CDR2 SAAADI. J was trimmed by 5 bases and V by 8 bases; bases with no gene match: 14. The CDR3 is made up of 15 amino acids. CDR3 protein: CASQAVSGGRTEAFF. Here the CDR3 DNA reads TGCGCCAGCCAAGCCGTTTCAGGGGGGAGAACTGAAGCTTTCTTT.

The CDR3 is CASSPSTDTQYF. The CDR3 coding sequence is TGTGCCAGCAGCCCTAGTACAGATACGCAGTATTTT. V usage is TRBV9 and J usage is TRBJ2-3; D unclear. V lost 4 bases and J 3 bases, leaving 6 bases between the germline ends. Germline V lookup: CDR1 SGDLS, CDR2 YYNGEE. The CDR3 loop spans 12 amino acids. The entire variable domain, with the rest obtained from reference TRBV9 and TRBJ2-3, is as follows: DSGVTQTPKHLITATGQRVTLRCSPRSGDLSVYWYQQSLDQGLQFLIQYYNGEERAKGNILERFSAQQFPDLHSELNLSSLELGDSALYFCASSPSTDTQYFGPGTRLTVL.

This chain connects TRBV7-9 to TRBJ2-5; 8 bases match TRBD2. Looked up from germline, CDR1 is SEHNR and CDR2 is FQNEAQ (reference sequence). The CDR3 contains 14 residues. J lost 3 bases, V lost 5 bases, and 5 bases had no gene match. This CDR3 is CASSLSGAKETQYF. In nucleotides, the CDR3 is TGTGCCAGCAGCCTTAGCGGGGCCAAAGAGACCCAGTACTTC.

This chain uses TRBV5-4 with TRBJ1-1, with unresolved D. From germline, CDR1 is SGHNT and CDR2 YYREEE (reference sequence). Between the trimmed V and J ends, which lost 5 bases and 1 base, there was a span of 12 bases. This CDR3 is built from 14 residues. CDR3 region: CASSQDFSNTEAFF. In DNA, the CDR3 is TGTGCCAGCAGTCAGGACTTTTCGAACACTGAAGCTTTCTTT.

The chain links TRBV18 to TRBJ1-1, with D unclear. The CDR3 length is 12 residues. Germline V gene sequence: CDR1 KGHSH, CDR2 LQKENI. V was trimmed by 6 bases and J by 8 bases, leaving 13 bases between them. CDR3 in amino acids: CASSPKEREAFF. The CDR3 DNA sequence: TGTGCCAGCTCCCCTAAGGAGAGGGAAGCTTTCTTT.

The chain recombines TRBV18 with TRBJ1-1, with 9 bases lining up with TRBD1. V lost 2 bases, J lost 4 bases, and 11 bases stayed unmatched. Germline values: CDR1 KGHSH, CDR2 LQKENI. This CDR3 has 17 amino acids. Written as DNA, the CDR3 is TGTGCCAGCTCACCATGGGGACAGGGCCCCTCGGGCACTGAAGCTTTCTTT. Encoded protein: CASSPWGQGPSGTEAFF. The whole variable domain, remainder taken from reference TRBV18 and TRBJ1-1, is NAGVMQNPRHLVRRRGQEARLRCSPMKGHSHVYWYRQLPEEGLKFMVYLQKENIIDESGMPKERFSAEFPKEGPSILRIQQVVRGDSAAYFCASSPWGQGPSGTEAFFGQGTRLTVV.

V gene TRBV30 combines with J gene TRBJ1-1; TRBD1 matches 9 bases. Germline V CDR1 and CDR2: GTSNPN, SVGIG (reference sequence). This CDR3 is 14 amino acids long. The V and J ends lost 3 bases and 4 bases, in that order; junction bases with no gene match: 6. Here the CDR3 DNA reads TGTGCCTGGAGAGGGACAGGGTTCCGCACTGAAGCTTTCTTT. Amino acids: CAWRGTGFRTEAFF.

This clone was counted only a few times. The genes are TRBV18 and TRBJ1-1, with TRBD1 as a possible D gene (5 bases). This CDR3 spans 15 amino acids. Germline V gives CDR1 KGHSH, CDR2 LQKENI. Trimming removed 6 bases at V and 4 bases at J, with 18 bases between. CDR3 DNA sequence: TGTGCCAGCTCCCTCGAGATCTTAAGGGGCACTGAAGCTTTCTTT. This encodes CASSLEILRGTEAFF. The full variable domain, its missing parts supplied by reference TRBV18 and TRBJ1-1, is NAGVMQNPRHLVRRRGQEARLRCSPMKGHSHVYWYRQLPEEGLKFMVYLQKENIIDESGMPKERFSAEFPKEGPSILRIQQVVRGDSAAYFCASSLEILRGTEAFFGQGTRLTVV.

This chain joins TRBV25-1 and TRBJ2-3; weak D call: TRBD2 (5 bases). The CDR3 loop spans 15 amino acids. Germline loops: CDR1 MGHDK, CDR2 SYGVNS. Trimming left V 4 bases short and J 3 bases short, with 14 bases between. The CDR3: CASSVPGLQTDTQYF. The CDR3 DNA sequence: TGTGCCAGCAGTGTTCCGGGATTACAAACAGATACGCAGTATTTT.

The CDR3 protein is CSVERVRTDTQYF. The CDR3 DNA follows: TGCAGCGTTGAAAGGGTCAGGACAGATACGCAGTATTTT. The chain has TRBV29-1 and TRBJ2-3; D unresolved. The V end lost 2 bases, the J end lost 3 bases, and 9 bases lay between the germline ends. The CDR3 consists of 13 residues. Germline CDR1 is SQVTM and CDR2 is ANQGSEA.

For the CDR3, the DNA is TGTGCCAGCAGTTTATCGAGCCAGTATCGTGAAGCTTTCTTT. Its translation is CASSLSSQYREAFF. The chain employs TRBV28 and TRBJ1-1; D ambiguous. The CDR3 length is 14 residues. The germline gives CDR1 MDHEN, CDR2 SYDVKM. With 1 base removed from V and 7 bases from J, the gap between germline ends came to 13 bases.

The V gene is TRBV28, the J gene TRBJ1-5; no clear D. This CDR3 region has 15 residues. Trimming took 8 bases from V and 0 from J, leaving 14 bases between them. Germline values: CDR1 MDHEN, CDR2 SYDVKM. The CDR3 DNA reads as TGTGCCAGCTTGAGCGGGGAGTATAGCAATCAGCCCCAGCATTTT. Protein: CASLSGEYSNQPQHF.

This chain links TRBV25-1 with TRBJ1-4; D ambiguous. The V and J ends lost 3 bases and 0 bases respectively, with 11 bases between them. The germline V gene encodes CDR1 MGHDK and CDR2 SYGVNS. This CDR3 region has 16 residues. The CDR3 protein is CASSDLLNPTNEKLFF. The CDR3 nucleotides read TGTGCCAGCAGTGATTTATTAAATCCAACTAATGAAAAACTGTTTTTT. Using reference TRBV25-1 and TRBJ1-4 for the parts outside the CDR3, the full variable domain is EADIYQTPRYLVIGTGKKITLECSQTMGHDKMYWYQQDPGMELHLIHYSYGVNSTEKGDLSSESTVSRIRTEHFPLTLESARPSHTSQYLCASSDLLNPTNEKLFFGSGTQLSVL.